This is a list of T cell receptor beta chains from one sample in a study of control samples from healthy donors and cancer patients. The data were produced by immunoSEQ multiplex PCR, yet TCRdb's version contains in-frame clones alone and is incomplete. The table records tens of thousands of clones, 90% to 95% of them present only once. Sequencing was done on a sample of blood. These receptors all come from a man in his thirties or forties in good health. Both conserved end residues are part of each CDR3. The D gene is left open where the match is weak. Clone size is shown for a subset of rows, as once, few, many or a class of expanded clone.

TRBV2	once	TRBJ1-5	NA	TGTGCCAGCAGTGACCCCGGGACGTATAGCAATCAGCCCCAGCATTTT	CASSDPGTYSNQPQHF
TRBV24-1	NA	TRBJ1-2	NA	TGTGCCACCGGGACGGATAACTATGGCTACACCTTC	CATGTDNYGYTF
TRBV7-9	NA	TRBJ2-2	NA	TGTGCCAGCAGCTTAAAACAGAAAGCGTACACCGGGGAGCTGTTTTTT	CASSLKQKAYTGELFF
TRBV9	NA	TRBJ2-5	NA	TGTGCCAGCAGCGTTTGGGACAACCAAGAGACCCAGTACTTC	CASSVWDNQETQYF
TRBV12-3/TRBV12-4	NA	TRBJ2-4	NA	TGTGCCAGCAGTCTAGCCAAAAACATTCAGTACTTC	CASSLAKNIQYF
TRBV6-1	NA	TRBJ1-1	NA	TGTGCCAGCAGTGAAGCCCTCAACACTCCGAACACTGAAGCTTTCTTT	CASSEALNTPNTEAFF
TRBV19	NA	TRBJ2-2	NA	TGTGCCAGTAGCCCTCGGGCAGGGACTCACACCGGGGAGCTGTTTTTT	CASSPRAGTHTGELFF
TRBV5-8	NA	TRBJ1-1	NA	TGTGCCAGCAGCTTAAGTGCAGACACTGAAGCTTTCTTT	CASSLSADTEAFF
TRBV3-1/TRBV3-2	NA	TRBJ1-1	NA	TGTGCCAGCAGCCAAGGGTCCAGGGCGAACACTGAAGCTTTCTTT	CASSQGSRANTEAFF
TRBV7-3	NA	TRBJ2-1	NA	TGTGCCAGCAGCTTATGGGGAACCAGCTCCTACAATGAGCAGTTCTTC	CASSLWGTSSYNEQFF
TRBV9	NA	TRBJ2-7	NA	TGTGCCAGCAGCGTAGGGGCGGGGCCCTACGAGCAGTACTTC	CASSVGAGPYEQYF
TRBV7-9	NA	TRBJ2-7	TRBD2	TGTGCCAGCAGCCGCGTGGTAGCGGGGGGCTACGAGCAGTACTTC	CASSRVVAGGYEQYF
TRBV5-1	NA	TRBJ1-4	NA	TGCGCCAGCGGTCGGGAGTTTAGCGAAAAACTGTTTTTT	CASGREFSEKLFF
TRBV7-8	NA	TRBJ1-2	NA	TGTGCCAGCAGCTTGATGAGGGGTGGCTACACCTTC	CASSLMRGGYTF
TRBV5-1	NA	TRBJ1-1	NA	TGCGCCAGCAGATACGGGTTGGCCACTGAAGCTTTCTTT	CASRYGLATEAFF
TRBV7-8	NA	TRBJ1-5	TRBD1	TGTGCCAGCAGCTACGGCCGGGACAGGGGAGTTCAGCCCCAGCATTTT	CASSYGRDRGVQPQHF
TRBV5-5	NA	TRBJ2-7	TRBD2	TGTGCCAGCAGCTCCTCCGGGACTAGCGGCTACGAGCAGTACTTC	CASSSSGTSGYEQYF
TRBV3-1/TRBV3-2	once	TRBJ2-3	NA	TGTGCCAGCAGCCAAGGTGGGCGAACAGGGATTCCGGATACGCAGTATTTT	CASSQGGRTGIPDTQYF
TRBV14	NA	TRBJ1-1	NA	TGTGCCAGCAGCCAAGGATGGGACTGGGCTTTGAACACTGAAGCTTTCTTT	CASSQGWDWALNTEAFF
TRBV2	NA	TRBJ2-7	TRBD2	TGTGCCAGCAGGGGGTTAGCGGGAAGCTACGAGCAGTACTTC	CASRGLAGSYEQYF
TRBV19	NA	TRBJ1-1	NA	TGTGCCAGTAGTATCGGGGGGTTGGACACTGAAGCTTTCTTT	CASSIGGLDTEAFF
TRBV11-3	NA	TRBJ1-1	NA	TGTGCCAGCAGCCACGTCGGGAGCACTGAAGCTTTCTTT	CASSHVGSTEAFF
TRBV12-3/TRBV12-4	NA	TRBJ1-1	NA	TGTGCCAGCAGTTTGGGGGGGGGCACTGAAGCTTTCTTT	CASSLGGGTEAFF
TRBV13	many	TRBJ2-7	TRBD1	TGTGCCAGCAGCTCGGGACAGGGAGTCTCCTACGAGCAGTACTTC	CASSSGQGVSYEQYF
TRBV7-2	NA	TRBJ2-4	TRBD2	TGTGCCAGCAGCTCTCGTAGCGGGGGCCAAAAAAACATTCAGTACTTC	CASSSRSGGQKNIQYF
TRBV7-6	NA	TRBJ2-7	NA	TGTGCCAGCAGTCGAGGTCCTGGCGGGGAGCAGTACTTC	CASSRGPGGEQYF
TRBV5-6	NA	TRBJ2-7	TRBD1	TGTGCCAGCAGCTTGGGACAGGGCCCTCGCGAGCAGTACTTC	CASSLGQGPREQYF
TRBV14	NA	TRBJ2-7	NA	TGTGCCAGCAGCCAAGGGCGGACCCCCCTCTACGAGCAGTACTTC	CASSQGRTPLYEQYF
TRBV27	NA	TRBJ1-3	NA	TGTGCCAGCAGTGTCCGAGCGTTCTCTGGAAACACCATATATTTT	CASSVRAFSGNTIYF
TRBV15	NA	TRBJ1-1	NA	TGTGCCACCAGCCTTACTCAAATGGGAGAGAACACTGAAGCTTTCTTT	CATSLTQMGENTEAFF
TRBV3-1/TRBV3-2	NA	TRBJ2-5	NA	TGTGCCAGCAGCTCTCGGGGACTGACAGGGACCCAGTACTTC	CASSSRGLTGTQYF
TRBV12-3/TRBV12-4	NA	TRBJ1-1	TRBD1	TGTGCCAGCAGTCCAGGGACAGTTGATGAAGCTTTCTTT	CASSPGTVDEAFF
TRBV6-2/TRBV6-3	NA	TRBJ2-7	TRBD1	TGTGCCAGCAGCCCGGGACAGGGGGTAAACTACGAGCAGTACTTC	CASSPGQGVNYEQYF
TRBV9	NA	TRBJ2-3	NA	TGTGCCAGCAGCGTAGGGCAGAGGAGCACAGATACGCAGTATTTT	CASSVGQRSTDTQYF
TRBV10-1	NA	TRBJ2-7	TRBD1	TGCGCCAGCAGTGCATCGGGACAGTCTCACGAGCAGTACTTC	CASSASGQSHEQYF
TRBV10-1	NA	TRBJ2-7	TRBD1	TGCGCCAGCAGCGGGACAGGTTTCAACGAGCAGTACTTC	CASSGTGFNEQYF
TRBV15	NA	TRBJ1-1	NA	TGTGCCAGCGGGGCCCTCGGCACTGAAGCTTTCTTT	CASGALGTEAFF
TRBV6-2/TRBV6-3	NA	TRBJ2-3	NA	TGTGCCAGCAGTTACTCGGCAGGTAGCACAGATACGCAGTATTTT	CASSYSAGSTDTQYF
TRBV30	NA	TRBJ1-2	TRBD1	TGTGCCGGGCAACAGGGGCAAGGTGGCTACACCTTC	CAGQQGQGGYTF
TRBV27	NA	TRBJ1-5	TRBD1	TGTGCCAGCAGTACCAGGGGGCAGCCCCAGCATTTT	CASSTRGQPQHF
TRBV21-1	NA	TRBJ2-7	NA	TGTGCCGGTCCGACTAGCGGGAGTTGTTTCTACGAGCAGTACTTC	CAGPTSGSCFYEQYF
TRBV18	NA	TRBJ1-6	TRBD1	TGTGCCAGCTCACCACCAGCGGGACAGGTCAATTCACCCCTCCACTTT	CASSPPAGQVNSPLHF
TRBV28	NA	TRBJ2-5	TRBD1	TGTGCCAGCAGGGCGACAGGGGCCCAAGAGACCCAGTACTTC	CASRATGAQETQYF
TRBV7-3	NA	TRBJ1-2	TRBD1	TGTGCCAGCAGCTCCGGACAGGGTGTTGGCTACACCTTC	CASSSGQGVGYTF
TRBV5-3	NA	TRBJ2-5	TRBD1	TGTGCCAGACAGGGGGCTGAGACCCAGTACTTC	CARQGAETQYF
TRBV5-1	once	TRBJ2-1	TRBD1	TGCGCCAGCAGCTTGGCCCAGGGGGCTATGAATGAGCAGTTCTTC	CASSLAQGAMNEQFF
TRBV4-3	NA	TRBJ2-1	NA	TGCGCCAGCAGCTACGGGGGGCAGGACAATGAGCAGTTCTTC	CASSYGGQDNEQFF
TRBV6-2/TRBV6-3	NA	TRBJ1-1	NA	TGTGCCAGCAGTTACTCGACCTCCTCTGTCCGTTACACTGAAGCTTTCTTT	CASSYSTSSVRYTEAFF
TRBV3-1/TRBV3-2	NA	TRBJ1-2	NA	TGTGCCAGCAGCCAAGCGCTGGGGACACCCTATGGCTACACCTTC	CASSQALGTPYGYTF
TRBV5-1	once	TRBJ2-2	TRBD2	TGCGCCAGCAGCTTGGGGACTAGAGGTAACACCGGGGAGCTGTTTTTT	CASSLGTRGNTGELFF
TRBV29-1	NA	TRBJ2-1	NA	TGCAGCGTTACAACGACAGGCTACAATGAGCAGTTCTTC	CSVTTTGYNEQFF
TRBV19	NA	TRBJ2-1	TRBD2	TGTGCCAGTAGGAGAGCGGGAGAGGGCAATGAGCAGTTCTTC	CASRRAGEGNEQFF
TRBV30	NA	TRBJ2-7	TRBD1	TGTGCCTGGAGTCACCCCTACCGGGACAGGGAACCCTACGAGCAGTACTTC	CAWSHPYRDREPYEQYF
TRBV7-9	NA	TRBJ1-4	NA	TGTGCCAGCAGCTTATTGAGCAGGAAACCTAATGAAAAACTGTTTTTT	CASSLLSRKPNEKLFF
TRBV4-1	NA	TRBJ2-7	NA	TGCGCCAGCAGCCAAGATTGGAGCTTGTCAGACGAGCAGTACTTC	CASSQDWSLSDEQYF